This is a list of T cell receptor beta chains from one sample in a study of shared clonotypes between healthy human individuals. Profiled with immunoSEQ multiplex PCR; TCRdb holds only in-frame clones, not every one. The data show roughly 500,000 clones, 75% to 85% seen once. Material for sequencing was PBMCs. Source of these receptors: a woman aged 40 to 50 in good health. Some clones in this sample may be carry-over from other donors' samples. Each CDR3 is given with its conserved first and last residue. D genes are given only for firm matches. Size tells how often a clone was seen (once, few, many) or the class of an expanded clone, and some rows leave it out.

clone size	V gene	D gene	J gene	CDR3 DNA	CDR3 protein
-	TRBV5-1	-	TRBJ2-2	TGCGCCAGCAGCGAGAACACCGGGGAGCTGTTTTTT	CASSENTGELFF
once	TRBV14	-	TRBJ2-3	TGTGCCAGCAGCCAAGGGTTGGGCAAAACCTTTGGGGATACGCAGTATTTT	CASSQGLGKTFGDTQYF
-	TRBV10-3	-	TRBJ1-1	TGTGCCATCAGTGCCCTCGCTGGGCTGAACACTGAAGCTTTCTTT	CAISALAGLNTEAFF
-	TRBV28	-	TRBJ1-2	TGTGCCAGCAGATTACTGAGACCGTCTGGTGGCTACACCTTC	CASRLLRPSGGYTF
-	TRBV28	-	TRBJ1-4	TGTGCCAGCAGCCCCGCCGGAACTTTCGAGAAACTGTTTTTT	CASSPAGTFEKLFF
-	TRBV4-3	-	TRBJ2-1	TGCGCCAGCAGCCAAGAGGCGGGTCAGCCCTACAATGAGCAGTTCTTC	CASSQEAGQPYNEQFF
-	TRBV5-1	-	TRBJ2-1	TGCGCCAGCAGCGAAGGATCGGGGTGGAATGAGCAGTTCTTC	CASSEGSGWNEQFF
-	TRBV28	TRBD1	TRBJ1-2	TGTGCCAGCAGAGCTTACAGGGGGCGCAACGATGGCTACACCTTC	CASRAYRGRNDGYTF
-	TRBV28	TRBD1	TRBJ1-1	TGTGCCAGCAGCGGACAGGGGGCTAGCACTGAAGCTTTCTTT	CASSGQGASTEAFF
-	TRBV5-4	TRBD2	TRBJ2-5	TGTGCCAGCAGCTTGGGGGCGGGAGGGCGAGAGACCCAGTACTTC	CASSLGAGGRETQYF
-	TRBV11-2	-	TRBJ1-3	TGTGCCAGCAGCCCGTCCGGTGGAAACACCATATATTTT	CASSPSGGNTIYF
few	TRBV10-1	-	TRBJ1-1	TGCGCCAGCAGTGACCTCGGGACATTCCCAACTGAAGCTTTCTTT	CASSDLGTFPTEAFF
-	TRBV16	-	TRBJ2-5	TGTGCCAGCAGCCAATTTGCGGACAGAGTACAAGAGACCCAGTACTTC	CASSQFADRVQETQYF
few	TRBV9	-	TRBJ1-1	TGTGCCAGCGGACCCCTCTGGGGAACTGAAGCTTTCTTT	CASGPLWGTEAFF
few	TRBV11-2	-	TRBJ2-3	TGTGCCAGCAGCTTAGTATCTGGGGGCCATGCAGATACGCAGTATTTT	CASSLVSGGHADTQYF
-	TRBV29-1	TRBD2	TRBJ2-1	TGCAGCGTTGTAGCGGGAGGGATGAGAGAGCAGTTCTTC	CSVVAGGMREQFF
-	TRBV7-3	TRBD1	TRBJ1-1	TGTGCCAGCAGCCCTGGACAGGGGAGGTCGAACACTGAAGCTTTCTTT	CASSPGQGRSNTEAFF
many	TRBV15	-	TRBJ2-7	TGTGCCACCAGCAGAGATCCCAGGGTAGGCTACGAGCAGTACTTC	CATSRDPRVGYEQYF